This is a list of T cell receptor beta chains from one sample in a study of T-cell reconstitution after alpha-beta-depleted transplantation in children. TCRdb independently ran MiXCR on the PCR reads; one entry per CDR3 protein. The table shows under 400,000 distinct CDR3 sequences, with roughly 21% occurring only once. The sample here was PBMCs, mostly from graft donor cells, taken 180 days after TCRalphabeta/CD19-depleted stem cell transplant. These TCRs come from a male patient younger than 18 who had a stem cell transplant for acute lymphoblastic leukemia, so the T cells may come from the graft donor. Both conserved end residues are part of each CDR3. Each record gives: J gene, V gene, CDR3 protein.

j_gene: TRBJ2-2
v_gene: TRBV6-1
CDR3aa: CASRGFTNTGELFF

j_gene: TRBJ2-3
v_gene: TRBV29-1
CDR3aa: CSVEDRLAVTDTQYF

j_gene: TRBJ2-5
v_gene: TRBV6-1
CDR3aa: CASRREWQETQYF

j_gene: TRBJ1-5
v_gene: TRBV4-2
CDR3aa: CASSQEDRYNQPQHF

j_gene: TRBJ2-7
v_gene: TRBV7-3
CDR3aa: CASSFGLAYEQYF

j_gene: TRBJ2-2
v_gene: TRBV7-8
CDR3aa: CASSLRGGGELFF

j_gene: TRBJ2-7
v_gene: TRBV9
CDR3aa: CASSVSTGSYEQYF

j_gene: TRBJ1-1
v_gene: TRBV5-6
CDR3aa: CASSTGGNTEAFF

j_gene: TRBJ2-5
v_gene: TRBV20-1
CDR3aa: CSAGTQSAETQYF

j_gene: TRBJ1-2
v_gene: TRBV4-1
CDR3aa: CASSQIRQGPYGYTF

j_gene: TRBJ1-6
v_gene: TRBV9
CDR3aa: CASSVDDSPLHF

j_gene: TRBJ2-1
v_gene: TRBV9
CDR3aa: CASSAPGTTSAEQFF

j_gene: TRBJ1-3
v_gene: TRBV12-3/TRBV12-4
CDR3aa: CASRDPGNTIYF

j_gene: TRBJ1-2
v_gene: TRBV18
CDR3aa: CASSPDRGGYGYTF

j_gene: TRBJ1-5
v_gene: TRBV28
CDR3aa: CASRPQGSGNQPQHF

j_gene: TRBJ2-7
v_gene: TRBV6-1
CDR3aa: CASSRQGATYEQYF

j_gene: TRBJ2-3
v_gene: TRBV11-3
CDR3aa: CASSIRGREGTDTQYF

j_gene: TRBJ2-3
v_gene: TRBV7-6
CDR3aa: CASSFGVGTDTQYF

j_gene: TRBJ1-6
v_gene: TRBV12-3/TRBV12-4
CDR3aa: CASSFFGRGPLHF

j_gene: TRBJ2-7
v_gene: TRBV4-1
CDR3aa: CASSQLPGQGTSYEQYF

j_gene: TRBJ2-1
v_gene: TRBV10-2
CDR3aa: CASTRTPSSYNEQFF

j_gene: TRBJ1-5
v_gene: TRBV5-1
CDR3aa: CASSPGNNQPQHF

j_gene: TRBJ2-1
v_gene: TRBV4-1
CDR3aa: CASSQATSGIRNEQFF

j_gene: TRBJ1-5
v_gene: TRBV4-1
CDR3aa: CASNKVFGGSQPQHF

j_gene: TRBJ2-3
v_gene: TRBV20-1
CDR3aa: CSARDLAGGTDTQYF

j_gene: TRBJ1-3
v_gene: TRBV2
CDR3aa: CASSEALPISGNTIYF

j_gene: TRBJ2-1
v_gene: TRBV7-2
CDR3aa: CASSLLLTSGRVNEQFF

j_gene: TRBJ2-7
v_gene: TRBV7-9
CDR3aa: CASSFVGGYEQYF

j_gene: TRBJ2-7
v_gene: TRBV7-9
CDR3aa: CASSLLRARELQEEQYF

j_gene: TRBJ2-5
v_gene: TRBV4-1
CDR3aa: CASSRAIDREETQYF

j_gene: TRBJ2-7
v_gene: TRBV20-1
CDR3aa: CSARAWAPNEQYF

j_gene: TRBJ2-2
v_gene: TRBV5-1
CDR3aa: CASSLYRGVSTGELFF

j_gene: TRBJ2-3
v_gene: TRBV5-1
CDR3aa: CASSGDLAGESTDTQYF

j_gene: TRBJ2-3
v_gene: TRBV5-1
CDR3aa: CASSHGLEGTDTQYF

j_gene: TRBJ2-2
v_gene: TRBV4-2
CDR3aa: CASSDPLAGGVGELFF

j_gene: TRBJ1-2
v_gene: TRBV19
CDR3aa: CASSPRTTGNYGYTF

j_gene: TRBJ2-1
v_gene: TRBV5-1
CDR3aa: CASRGLAGFNEQFF